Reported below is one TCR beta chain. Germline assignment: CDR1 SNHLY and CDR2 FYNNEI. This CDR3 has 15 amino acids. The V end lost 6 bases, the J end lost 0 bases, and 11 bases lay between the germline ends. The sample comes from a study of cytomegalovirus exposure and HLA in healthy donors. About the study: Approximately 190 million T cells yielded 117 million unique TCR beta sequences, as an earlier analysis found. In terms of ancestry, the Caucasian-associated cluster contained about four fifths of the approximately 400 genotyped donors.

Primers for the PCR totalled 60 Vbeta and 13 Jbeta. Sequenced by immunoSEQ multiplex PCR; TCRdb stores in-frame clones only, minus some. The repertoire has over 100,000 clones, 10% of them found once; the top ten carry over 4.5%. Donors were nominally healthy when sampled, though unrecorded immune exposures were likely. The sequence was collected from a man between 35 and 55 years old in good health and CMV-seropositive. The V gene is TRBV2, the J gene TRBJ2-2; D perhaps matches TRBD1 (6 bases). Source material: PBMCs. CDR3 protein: CASRLDSANTGELFF. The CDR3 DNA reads TGTGCCAGCAGGTTGGACAGCGCGAACACCGGGGAGCTGTTTTTT. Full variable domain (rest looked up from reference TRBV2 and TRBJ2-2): EPEVTQTPSHQVTQMGQEVILRCVPISNHLYFYWYRQILGQKVEFLVSFYNNEISEKSEIFDDQFSVERPDGSNFTLKIRSTKLEDSAMYFCASRLDSANTGELFFGEGSRLTVL.